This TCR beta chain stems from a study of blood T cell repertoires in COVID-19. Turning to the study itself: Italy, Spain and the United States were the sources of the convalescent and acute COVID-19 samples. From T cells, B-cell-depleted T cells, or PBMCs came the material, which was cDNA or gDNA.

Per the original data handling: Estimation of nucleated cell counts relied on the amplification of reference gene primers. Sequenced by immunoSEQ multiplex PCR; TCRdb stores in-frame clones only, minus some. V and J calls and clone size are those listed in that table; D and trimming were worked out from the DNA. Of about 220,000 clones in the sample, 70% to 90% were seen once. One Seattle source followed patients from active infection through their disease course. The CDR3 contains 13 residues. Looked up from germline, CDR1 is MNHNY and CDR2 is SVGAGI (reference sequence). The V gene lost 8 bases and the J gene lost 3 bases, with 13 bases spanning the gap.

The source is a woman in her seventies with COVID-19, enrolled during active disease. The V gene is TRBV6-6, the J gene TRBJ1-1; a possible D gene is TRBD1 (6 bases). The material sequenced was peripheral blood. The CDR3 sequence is CASGRKGDTEAFF. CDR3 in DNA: TGTGCCAGCGGACGGAAGGGGGACACTGAAGCTTTCTTT.